One T cell receptor (beta chain) is described in this entry. These data originate in a study of blood T cell repertoires in COVID-19. Study background: Acute and convalescent COVID-19 samples came from the United States, Italy and Spain.

Sequencing was performed with immunoSEQ multiplex PCR; in TCRdb, only in-frame clones are kept and a portion is missing. Here the sample spans about 200,000 clones, roughly 90% being singletons. Sequencing input: PBMCs or T cells enriched from blood (not recorded which). The receptor comes from a woman under 30 who had recovered from COVID-19.

The CDR3 nucleotides read TGTGCCAGCCATAGCTACTCCTACGAGCAGTACTTC. It codes for CASHSYSYEQYF. V usage is TRBV2 and J usage is TRBJ2-7, with D unclear. The CDR3 sequence is 12 residues long. The ends were cut back, 8 bases at V and 0 bases at J, with 8 bases in the middle. Germline loops: CDR1 SNHLY, CDR2 FYNNEI.